What follows describes a single T cell receptor (beta chain). Assay: immunoSEQ multiplex PCR; the TCRdb copy retains only in-frame clones and omits some. The repertoire holds around 340,000 clones, with 88% as singletons. The CDR3 covers 15 residues. Per germline, CDR1 SGHNT and CDR2 YYREEE (reference sequence). The V end was cut by 7 bases, the J end by 4 bases, with 20 bases between. These data come from a study of blood T cell repertoires in COVID-19. The sequenced sample consisted of PBMCs or T cells enriched from blood (not recorded which). This chain joins TRBV5-4 and TRBJ1-2; D is perhaps TRBD1 (5 bases). This receptor was identified in a woman aged 25 to 39 who had been exposed to COVID-19. The CDR3 reads CASLDRGDLGYGYTF. The CDR3 DNA reads TGTGCCAGCCTCGACCGAGGGGACTTGGGCTATGGCTACACCTTC.